This note documents a single TCR beta chain sequence. The V and J ends lost 5 bases and 4 bases, in that order; junction bases with no gene match: 9. CDR1 and CDR2 from the germline V gene are SEHNR and FQNEAQ (reference sequence). The CDR3 spans 15 residues. Some clones are missing from TCRdb's copy, which holds only in-frame ones; the method was immunoSEQ multiplex PCR. Here the sample spans around 180,000 clones, about 90% being singletons. This specimen comes from a study of control samples from healthy donors and cancer patients. Sequences were obtained from blood. The source of this sequence is a young woman in good health. The chain recombines TRBV7-9 with TRBJ1-2, with 8 bases that match TRBD1. CDR3 DNA: TGTGCCAGCAGCGCTCGACAGGGGCCGCCCTATGGCTACACCTTC. This translates into CASSARQGPPYGYTF.